This TCR beta chain is drawn from a study of graft-versus-host responses after intestinal transplantation. Study overall: Anti-thymocyte globulin induction, then tacrolimus and steroids for about three years, went to all recipients. Study-level points and caveats: The recipient marrow held GvH clones, and some of them showed up first in ileum or blood.

Only in-frame clones appear in the TCRdb table, and some are missing; sequencing was by immunoSEQ multiplex PCR. Counted here are 950 to 1,100 clones, around 82% occurring once; the ten biggest clones make up 7.5% to 9%. Germline assignment: CDR1 SGDLS and CDR2 YYNGEE. This CDR3 has 13 amino acids. V was clipped by 2 bases and J by 9 bases, with 12 bases between them. On this clone: Its antigen remains unidentified.

Lymphocytes from graft epithelium and lamina propria were isolated. This sample comprised ileum tissue, obtained 7 days after intestinal transplantation. The clonotype comes from a human patient who received an intestinal transplant, so some T cells may come from the graft donor. The V and J genes are TRBV9 and TRBJ2-1, with D perhaps TRBD2 (5 bases). Here the CDR3 DNA reads TGTGCCAGCAGCGTCGAGGGAGAGGGTGAGCAGTTCTTC. Its protein product is CASSVEGEGEQFF.